This entry is about one TCR beta chain. Attachment of unique molecular identifiers to individual cDNA molecules was performed. TCRdb used MiXCR to reprocess the 5' RACE reads, holding one entry per CDR3 protein. This table has roughly 34,000 distinct CDR3 sequences, roughly 6.6% appearing once. The entry originates in a study of early T cells in non-severe SARS-CoV-2 infection. As for the study in general: With bulk RNA from unsorted whole blood as input, sequencing yielded unpaired chains.

This sequence originates from an adult who was a healthcare worker with PCR-confirmed SARS-CoV-2 infection or an uninfected control (not recorded which). Sequences were derived from whole blood, sampled at baseline.

The CDR3 bases are TGTGCCAGCAGCCAAGATCACGCCGGGACGACCTACGAGCAGTACTTC. Protein product: CASSQDHAGTTYEQYF. The chain recombines TRBV4-2 with TRBJ2-7; D tentatively reads TRBD1 or TRBD2 (5 bases each). Trimming took 0 bases from V and 2 from J, leaving 14 bases between them. From germline, CDR1 is LGHNA and CDR2 YNFKEQ. This CDR3 has 16 amino acids.